This TCR beta chain was sequenced during a study of breast tumors, draining lymph nodes, adjacent tissues. Breast cancer patients provided tissue from their axillary draining lymph nodes. MiXCR, run by TCRdb on the multiplex PCR reads, gives a single entry per CDR3 protein. The data hold some 150,000 distinct CDR3 sequences, with about 22% observed a single time. This clonotype showed up many times. Germline CDR1 is LNHDA and CDR2 is SQIVND (reference sequence). This CDR3 is 15 amino acids long. The V gene lost 0 bases and the J gene lost 6 bases, with 14 bases spanning the gap. The sequence derives from a female donor with breast cancer. Some clones in this sample may be carry-over from other donors' samples. The chain carries TRBV19 and TRBJ1-2; a possible D gene is TRBD1 (5 bases). The sample comprised axillary lymph node tissue. In nucleotides, the CDR3 is TGTGCCAGTAGTATAGATGGTCTCAGGGTTAATGGCTACACCTTC. Its translation: CASSIDGLRVNGYTF.